The clone carrying this TCR beta chain turned up a few times. As yet, its antigen is unknown. Libraries were prepared by immunoSEQ multiplex PCR; TCRdb keeps only in-frame clonotypes and omits some of them. The sample carries under 20,000 clones, around 86% recorded once. These data are taken from a study of T cells in narcolepsy. Findings and limits, study-wide: Same-patient CSF and blood CD4+ T cell clonotypes included HCRT-specific and TRIB2-specific autoreactive ones.

Per germline, CDR1 SNHLY and CDR2 FYNNEI. J gave up 3 bases and V 6 bases, and 10 bases lay outside the gene matches. The CDR3 sequence is 15 residues long. Sequencing used memory (CD45RA-) CD4+ T cells from blood. This chain links TRBV2 with TRBJ2-7; 8 bases map to TRBD2. The sequence was obtained from a human donor in good health. CDR3 sequence (DNA): TGTGCCAGCAGGGCTAGGAGCGGGAGCGGCTACGAGCAGTACTTC. Encoded protein: CASRARSGSGYEQYF. Complete variable domain (other parts from reference TRBV2 and TRBJ2-7): EPEVTQTPSHQVTQMGQEVILRCVPISNHLYFYWYRQILGQKVEFLVSFYNNEISEKSEIFDDQFSVERPDGSNFTLKIRSTKLEDSAMYFCASRARSGSGYEQYFGPGTRLTVT.